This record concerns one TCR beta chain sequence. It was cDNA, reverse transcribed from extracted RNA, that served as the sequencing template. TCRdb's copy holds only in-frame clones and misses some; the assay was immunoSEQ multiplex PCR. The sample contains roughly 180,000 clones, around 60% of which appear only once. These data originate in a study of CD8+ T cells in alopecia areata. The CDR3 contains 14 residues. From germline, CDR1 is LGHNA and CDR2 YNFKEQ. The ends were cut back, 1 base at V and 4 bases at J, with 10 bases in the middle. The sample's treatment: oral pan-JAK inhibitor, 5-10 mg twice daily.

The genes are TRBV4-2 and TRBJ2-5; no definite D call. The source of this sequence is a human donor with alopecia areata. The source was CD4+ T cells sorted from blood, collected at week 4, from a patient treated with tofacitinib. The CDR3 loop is CASSQGMVSETQYF. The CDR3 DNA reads TGTGCCAGCAGCCAAGGGATGGTATCAGAGACCCAGTACTTC.